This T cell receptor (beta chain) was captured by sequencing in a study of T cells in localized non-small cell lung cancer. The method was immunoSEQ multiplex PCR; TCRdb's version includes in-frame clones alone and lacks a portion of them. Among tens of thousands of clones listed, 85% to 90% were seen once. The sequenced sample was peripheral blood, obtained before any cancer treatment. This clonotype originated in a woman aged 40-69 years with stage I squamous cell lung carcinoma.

The CDR3 sequence is CASSLGQTDSNYGYTF. The CDR3 DNA sequence: TGTGCCAGCAGCTTAGGGCAGACGGATTCGAACTATGGCTACACCTTC. The gene calls are TRBV13 and TRBJ1-2; D is unresolved. Germline lookup yields CDR1 PRHDT and CDR2 FYEKMQ (reference sequence). Deletions cut 0 bases from V and 2 bases from J, with 13 bases between. This CDR3 is 16 amino acids long.